This record looks at one T cell receptor (beta chain) sequence and its context. The antigen is not known. MiXCR, applied by TCRdb to the reads, yields one record per CDR3 protein. The table records approximately 180,000 distinct CDR3 sequences, approximately 9.7% of them present only once. The CDR3 totals 16 residues. V was clipped by 2 bases and J by 7 bases, with 15 bases between them. Germline V CDR1 and CDR2: SEHNR, FQNEAQ (reference sequence). The data stem from a study of T cell repertoires in cytomegalovirus infection. Study summary: Indications of both CMV infection and matching HLA type were provided by public TCR beta signatures.

The study, taken as a whole, reports: Predominance within the ex vivo response was attributable to HLA-C-restricted CMV-specific TCR beta clonotypes. Using cumulative public TCR beta family frequency, the authors identified those who carried CMV together with the relevant HLA.

The gene calls are TRBV7-9 and TRBJ1-6, with a tentative D call TRBD1 (5 bases). Sequenced: PBMCs. This sequence originates from a human donor in good health (CMV status not recorded). Some clones in this sample may be carry-over from other donors' samples. This CDR3 reads CASSLTGGKKNSPLHF. In DNA, the CDR3 is TGTGCCAGCAGCTTAACCGGGGGGAAGAAAAATTCACCCCTCCACTTT. Combining the CDR3 with reference TRBV7-9 and TRBJ1-6 gives the whole variable domain DTGVSQNPRHKITKRGQNVTFRCDPISEHNRLYWYRQTLGQGPEFLTYFQNEAQLEKSRLLSDRFSAERPKGSFSTLEIQRTEQGDSAMYLCASSLTGGKKNSPLHFGNGTRLTVT.